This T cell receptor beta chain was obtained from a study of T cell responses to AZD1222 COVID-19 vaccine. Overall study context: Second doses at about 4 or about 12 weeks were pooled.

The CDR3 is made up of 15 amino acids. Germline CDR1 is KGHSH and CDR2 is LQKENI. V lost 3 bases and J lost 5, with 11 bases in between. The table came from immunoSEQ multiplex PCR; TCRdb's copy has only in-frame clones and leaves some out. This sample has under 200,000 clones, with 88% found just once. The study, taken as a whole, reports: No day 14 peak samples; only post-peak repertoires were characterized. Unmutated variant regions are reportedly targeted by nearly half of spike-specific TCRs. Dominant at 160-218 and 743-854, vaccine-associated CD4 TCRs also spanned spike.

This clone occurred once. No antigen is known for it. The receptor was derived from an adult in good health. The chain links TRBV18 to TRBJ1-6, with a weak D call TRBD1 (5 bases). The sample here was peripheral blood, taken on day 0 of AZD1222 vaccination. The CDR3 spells CASSPREVHNSPLHF. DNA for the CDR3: TGTGCCAGCTCACCCAGGGAGGTCCATAATTCACCCCTCCACTTT.